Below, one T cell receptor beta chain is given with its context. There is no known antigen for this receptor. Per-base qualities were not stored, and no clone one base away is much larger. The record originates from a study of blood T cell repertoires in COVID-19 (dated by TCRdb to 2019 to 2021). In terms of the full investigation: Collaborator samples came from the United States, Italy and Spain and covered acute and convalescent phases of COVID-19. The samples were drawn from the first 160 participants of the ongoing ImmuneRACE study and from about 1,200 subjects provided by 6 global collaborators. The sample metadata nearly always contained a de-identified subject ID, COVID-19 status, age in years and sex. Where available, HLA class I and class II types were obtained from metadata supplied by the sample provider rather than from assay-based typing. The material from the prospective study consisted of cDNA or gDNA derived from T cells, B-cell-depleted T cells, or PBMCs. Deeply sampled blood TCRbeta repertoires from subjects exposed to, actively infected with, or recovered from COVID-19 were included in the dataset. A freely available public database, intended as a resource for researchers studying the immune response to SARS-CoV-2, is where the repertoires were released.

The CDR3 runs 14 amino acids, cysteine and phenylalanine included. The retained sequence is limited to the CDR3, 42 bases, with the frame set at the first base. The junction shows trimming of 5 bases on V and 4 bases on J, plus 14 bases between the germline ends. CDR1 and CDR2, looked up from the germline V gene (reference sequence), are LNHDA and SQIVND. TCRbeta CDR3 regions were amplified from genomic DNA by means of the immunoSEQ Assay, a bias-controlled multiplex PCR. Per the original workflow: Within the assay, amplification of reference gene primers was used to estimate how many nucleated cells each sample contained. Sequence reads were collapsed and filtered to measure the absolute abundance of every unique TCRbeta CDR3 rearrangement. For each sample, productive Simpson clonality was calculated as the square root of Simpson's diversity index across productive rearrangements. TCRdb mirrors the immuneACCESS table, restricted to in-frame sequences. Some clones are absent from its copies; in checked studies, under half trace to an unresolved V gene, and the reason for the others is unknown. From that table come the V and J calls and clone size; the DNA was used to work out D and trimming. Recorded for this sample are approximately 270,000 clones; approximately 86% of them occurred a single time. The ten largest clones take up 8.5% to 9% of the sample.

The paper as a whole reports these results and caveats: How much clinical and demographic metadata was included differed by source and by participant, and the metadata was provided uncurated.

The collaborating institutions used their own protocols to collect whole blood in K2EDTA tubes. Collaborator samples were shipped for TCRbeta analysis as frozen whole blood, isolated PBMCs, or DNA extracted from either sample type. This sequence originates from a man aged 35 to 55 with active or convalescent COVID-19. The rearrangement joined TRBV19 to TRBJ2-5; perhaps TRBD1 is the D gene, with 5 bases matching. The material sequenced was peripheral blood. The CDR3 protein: CASSRRAELETQYF. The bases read TGTGCCAGTAGTCGCAGGGCTGAGTTAGAGACCCAGTACTTC.